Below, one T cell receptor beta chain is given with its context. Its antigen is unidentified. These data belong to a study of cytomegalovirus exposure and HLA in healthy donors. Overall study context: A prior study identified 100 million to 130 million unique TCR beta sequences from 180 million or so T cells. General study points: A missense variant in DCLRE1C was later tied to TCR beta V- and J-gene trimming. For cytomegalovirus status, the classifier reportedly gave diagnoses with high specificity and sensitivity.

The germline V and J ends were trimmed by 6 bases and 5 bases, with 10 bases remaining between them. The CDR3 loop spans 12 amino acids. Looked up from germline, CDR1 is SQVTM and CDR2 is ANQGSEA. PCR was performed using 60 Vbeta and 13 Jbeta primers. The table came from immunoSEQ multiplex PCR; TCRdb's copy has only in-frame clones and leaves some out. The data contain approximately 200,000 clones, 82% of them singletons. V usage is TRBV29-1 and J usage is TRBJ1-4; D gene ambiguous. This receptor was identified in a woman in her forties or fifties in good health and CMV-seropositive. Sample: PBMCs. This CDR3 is CSVRSGNEKLFF. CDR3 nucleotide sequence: TGCAGCGTAAGATCGGGGAATGAAAAACTGTTTTTT.